The clone carrying this T cell receptor (beta chain) was seen only once. Its antigen remains unidentified. Trimming stripped 9 bases from V and 5 bases from J, with 13 bases between. The CDR3 runs to 12 residues. Germline assignment: CDR1 ENHRY and CDR2 SYGVKD. This specimen comes from a study of shared clonotypes between healthy human individuals. General study findings and limits: Naive subsets usually exceeded memory subsets in estimated richness.

Investigators divided CD4+ cells into CD45RA+ naive and CD45RA-negative memory subsets. Profiled with immunoSEQ multiplex PCR; TCRdb holds only in-frame clones, not every one. Altogether 2 million to 2.5 million clones are present, approximately 93% being singletons, with the ten largest covering 0.36%. The V call is TRBV10-3, the J call TRBJ1-1; a possible D gene is TRBD1 (6 bases). The sequence came from a man aged 18 to 30 in good health. Some clones in this sample may be carry-over from other donors' samples. Sequencing was performed on naive CD4+ T cells from PBMCs. This sample's subset: CD45RA+ positively selected. Written as DNA, the CDR3 is TGTGCCATTAATAAAGGGGGGACTGAAGCTTTCTTT. This encodes CAINKGGTEAFF.